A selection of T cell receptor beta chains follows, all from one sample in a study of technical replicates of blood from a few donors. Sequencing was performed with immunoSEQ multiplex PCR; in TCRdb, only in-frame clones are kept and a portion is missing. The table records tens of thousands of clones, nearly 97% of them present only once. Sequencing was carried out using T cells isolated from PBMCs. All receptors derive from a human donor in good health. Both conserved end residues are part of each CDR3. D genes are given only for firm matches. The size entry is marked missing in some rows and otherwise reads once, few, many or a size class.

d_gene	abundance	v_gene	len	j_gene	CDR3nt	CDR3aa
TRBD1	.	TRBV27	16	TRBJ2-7	TGTGCCAGCAGTTCTCCGGGACAGGGACCCTCCTACGAGCAGTACTTC	CASSSPGQGPSYEQYF
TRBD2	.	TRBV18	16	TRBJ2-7	TGTGCCAGCTCATACGGACTAGCTAGCGGAGGGTCCGAGCAGTACTTC	CASSYGLASGGSEQYF
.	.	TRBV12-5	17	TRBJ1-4	TGTGCTAGTGGTTTGCCCACGGCCGGAGGGTTACATGAAAAACTGTTTTTT	CASGLPTAGGLHEKLFF
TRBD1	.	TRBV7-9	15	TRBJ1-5	TGTGCCAGCAGTCAAGGCCAGGGGGGAGCGAAGCCCCAGCATTTT	CASSQGQGGAKPQHF
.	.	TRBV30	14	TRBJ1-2	TGTGCCTGGACGCGATGGGAGGGGCGGAGGGGCTACACCTTC	CAWTRWEGRRGYTF
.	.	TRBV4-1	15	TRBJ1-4	TGCGCCAGCAGCCAGGGCCACTCAACTAATGAAAAACTGTTTTTT	CASSQGHSTNEKLFF
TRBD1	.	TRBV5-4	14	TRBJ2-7	TGTGCCAGCAGCTGGGGGCAGGGGGCGAACGAGCAGTACTTC	CASSWGQGANEQYF
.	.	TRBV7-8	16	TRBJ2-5	TGTGCCAGCACGCAAAAGGGGAATCACCTGGGGGAGACCCAGTACTTC	CASTQKGNHLGETQYF
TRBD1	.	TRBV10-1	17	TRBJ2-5	TGCGCCAGCAGGGCCGGGACAGGGGAAGCGGATCAAGAGACCCAGTACTTC	CASRAGTGEADQETQYF
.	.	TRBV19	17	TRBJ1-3	TGTGCCAGTAGTCTTCCCCGGGGAGGGGACGTTGGAAACACCATATATTTT	CASSLPRGGDVGNTIYF
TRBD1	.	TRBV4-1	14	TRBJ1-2	TGCGCCAGCAGCCAGAGACAGGGAATGGAAGGCTACACCTTC	CASSQRQGMEGYTF
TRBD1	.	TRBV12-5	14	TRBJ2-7	TGTGCTAGTGCCCCGGGACAGGGATTCTACGAGCAGTACTTC	CASAPGQGFYEQYF
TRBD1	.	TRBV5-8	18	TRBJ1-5	TGTGCCAGCAGCCAAGGACAGGGGCCGCTTTATAGCAATCAGCCCCAGCATTTT	CASSQGQGPLYSNQPQHF
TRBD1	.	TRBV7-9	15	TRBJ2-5	TGTGCCAGCAGCTCCGGACAGGGGGGACAAGAGACCCAGTACTTC	CASSSGQGGQETQYF
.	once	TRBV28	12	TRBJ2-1	TGTGCCAGCAGTTTAGTGGGACATCGGAGTCTCTTC	CASSLVGHRSLF
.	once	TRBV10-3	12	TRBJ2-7	TGTGCCATCAGTGAGAGGAGATACGAGCAGTACTTC	CAISERRYEQYF
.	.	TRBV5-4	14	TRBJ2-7	TGTGCCAGCAGCTTTTTCCAGGGATCCTACGAGCAGTACTTC	CASSFFQGSYEQYF